The clone carrying this TCR beta chain appeared a few times. The data derive from a study of blood T cell repertoires in COVID-19. Study-wide context: COVID-19 samples, acute and convalescent, were from the United States, Italy and Spain.

Sequencing was performed with immunoSEQ multiplex PCR; in TCRdb, only in-frame clones are kept and a portion is missing. The sample includes approximately 82,000 clones, roughly 82% of them seen just once. The clonotype was recovered from a man between 45 and 60 years old with active or convalescent COVID-19. The sample comprised peripheral blood.

CDR3 amino acids: CASTGVRTGELFF. The CDR3 coding sequence is TGTGCCAGCACAGGGGTTCGCACCGGGGAGCTGTTTTTT. V gene TRBV6-5 combines with J gene TRBJ2-2, with a tentative D call TRBD1 (6 bases). Germline lookup yields CDR1 MNHEY and CDR2 SVGAGI. V was clipped by 7 bases and J by 4 bases, with 10 bases between them. The CDR3 has 13 residues.